This TCR beta chain stems from a study of blood T cell repertoires in COVID-19. Profiling relied on immunoSEQ multiplex PCR, and the TCRdb table lists in-frame clones only, not all of them. The repertoire holds about 120,000 clones, with approximately 84% as singletons. Trimming took 4 bases from V and 1 from J, leaving 19 bases between them. The CDR3 extends over 17 amino acids. The germline V gene encodes CDR1 MDHEN and CDR2 SYDVKM. Material for sequencing was peripheral blood. V usage is TRBV28 and J usage is TRBJ1-2; TRBD1 might be the D (6 bases). This TCR was sampled from a man aged 70 or older with active or convalescent COVID-19. CDR3 DNA: TGTGCCAGCAGTTCCCAAGGGGGAAACCTTAATAACTATGGCTACACCTTC. Amino acids: CASSSQGGNLNNYGYTF.